These T cell receptor beta chains were read from a single sample in a study of cytomegalovirus exposure and HLA in healthy donors. Using immunoSEQ multiplex PCR, the repertoire was profiled, and TCRdb retains in-frame clones only, with some absent. The repertoire includes some 110,000 clones, 9% to 10% of them detected once, and roughly 3% sits in the top ten. Sample: PBMCs. These receptors were collected from a man younger than 40 in good health and CMV-seronegative. CDR3s include the opening cysteine and the closing phenylalanine or tryptophan. The D gene is left open where the match is weak. Rows may omit the clone size; those that give it use once, few, many or a size class.

v_gene	j_gene	d_gene	abundance	CDR3nt	CDR3aa
TRBV28	TRBJ1-2	TRBD1	NA	TGTGCCCCCGGAGGGGGCGCGGGCTACACCTTC	CAPGGGAGYTF
TRBV19	TRBJ2-3	NA	NA	TGTGCCAGTAGTGACACAGGAGCTGGCACAGATACGCAGTATTTT	CASSDTGAGTDTQYF
TRBV27	TRBJ2-3	NA	few	TGTGCCAGCAGTTTTGTCCCTAGCACAGATACGCAGTATTTT	CASSFVPSTDTQYF
TRBV18	TRBJ1-1	TRBD1	few	TGTGCCAGCTCACCAAGACAGGGAGGAGACACTGAAGCTTTCTTT	CASSPRQGGDTEAFF
TRBV30	TRBJ2-1	TRBD2	few	TGTGCCTGGAGTGCCGAAGCGGGGCCCATCTACAATGAGCAGTTCTTC	CAWSAEAGPIYNEQFF
TRBV27	TRBJ1-5	TRBD1	NA	TGTGCCAGCAGTGCCCGGGACAGGAGCAATCAGCCCCAGCATTTT	CASSARDRSNQPQHF
TRBV7-9	TRBJ2-1	TRBD2	few	TGTGCCAGCAGACTAGCGGGAGCGATGATGGAGCAGTTCTTC	CASRLAGAMMEQFF
TRBV7-9	TRBJ2-3	NA	NA	TGTGCCAGCAGCATTGGGGCCACAGATACGCAGTATTTT	CASSIGATDTQYF
TRBV7-8	TRBJ2-7	NA	few	TGTGCCAGCAGCCACCCTTCCCGGGGATCCGGACGAAGCTCCTACGAGCAGTACTTC	CASSHPSRGSGRSSYEQYF
TRBV5-4	TRBJ2-5	NA	few	TGTGCCAGCAGCTCGGGGGGCCTAGATCGGGAGACCCAGTACTTC	CASSSGGLDRETQYF
TRBV30	TRBJ1-6	NA	few	TGTGCCTGGACCGCCGGAGGGATTGATTCACCCCTCCACTTT	CAWTAGGIDSPLHF
TRBV28	TRBJ1-5	NA	few	TGTGCCAGCAGTTTACAGGATGGCAATCAGCCCCAGCATTTT	CASSLQDGNQPQHF
TRBV18	TRBJ2-5	NA	NA	TGTGCCAGCTCACCAAACACGGGACAAGAGACCCAGTACTTC	CASSPNTGQETQYF
TRBV6-1	TRBJ2-2	NA	NA	TGTGCCAGCAGTGAACAAGAGCCCGGGGAGCTGTTTTTT	CASSEQEPGELFF
TRBV19	TRBJ2-1	TRBD1	few	TGTGCCTACAAAGTCCGGGACAGGGGGCAGGAGAATGAGCAGTTCTTC	CAYKVRDRGQENEQFF
TRBV5-1	TRBJ2-1	NA	NA	TGCGCCAGCAGCTTGGCCGCCCCCTTCGGGAGCAATGAGCAGTTCTTC	CASSLAAPFGSNEQFF
TRBV5-1	TRBJ1-1	NA	NA	TGCGCCAGCAGCTTGGACAAGGGGGTGGGAACTGAAGCTTTCTTT	CASSLDKGVGTEAFF
TRBV27	TRBJ2-7	TRBD1	few	TGTGCCAGCAGGGGACAGTCGCCAGCCTACGAGCAGTACTTC	CASRGQSPAYEQYF
TRBV5-4	TRBJ2-1	TRBD1	NA	TGTGCCAGCAGCTTGGACTTGGCAGGGGGCAATAATGAGCAGTTCTTC	CASSLDLAGGNNEQFF
TRBV5-1	TRBJ2-7	TRBD2	NA	TGCGCCAGCAGCTCCGGGGGGGCCTACGAGCAGTACTTC	CASSSGGAYEQYF
TRBV28	TRBJ1-5	NA	NA	TGTGCCAGCAGTCAAAGACAGACCGATAGCAATCAGCCCCAGCATTTT	CASSQRQTDSNQPQHF
TRBV5-1	TRBJ2-5	TRBD2	few	TGCGCCAGCAGCTTGGACGGGACTAGCGGGGCAGTTTGGTACTTC	CASSLDGTSGAVWYF
TRBV30	TRBJ2-2	TRBD2	few	TGTGCCTGTAGTGTACTAGCGGTTTTGAACACCGGGGAGCTGTTTTTT	CACSVLAVLNTGELFF
TRBV11-3	TRBJ2-1	NA	few	TGTGCCAGCAGCCCCTCTTCGGAGGGGTCCAATGAGCAGTTCTTC	CASSPSSEGSNEQFF
TRBV10-2	TRBJ1-5	TRBD1	NA	TGCGCCAGCAGTCTACCGGGACAGGTCGGAGGACCCCAGCATTTT	CASSLPGQVGGPQHF
TRBV11-2	TRBJ2-1	TRBD2	few	TGTGCCAGCAGCTTAGTTCTAGCGGGCTACAATGAGCAGTTCTTC	CASSLVLAGYNEQFF
TRBV19	TRBJ1-5	TRBD1	few	TGTGCCAGTAGTCCAAGGACAGGGAGGGATAGCAATCAGCCCCAGCATTTT	CASSPRTGRDSNQPQHF
TRBV13	TRBJ2-3	TRBD1	few	TGTGCCAGCAGCTGGGGGACAGAGAGCACAGATACGCAGTATTTT	CASSWGTESTDTQYF
TRBV27	TRBJ2-3	TRBD1	few	TGTGCCAGCAGTAACAGGGGAACGCAGTATTTT	CASSNRGTQYF
TRBV5-1	TRBJ1-4	TRBD1	NA	TGCGCCAGCAGCTTGGTGGCAGGGGGAGGAGAAAAACTGTTTTTT	CASSLVAGGGEKLFF
TRBV29-1	TRBJ2-7	NA	few	TGCAGCGTTGTAAGCAGGTCCGAGCAGTACTTC	CSVVSRSEQYF
TRBV28	TRBJ1-5	TRBD1	NA	TGTGCCAGCACGGCTCCCGGGACAGGCGATCAGCCCCAGCATTTT	CASTAPGTGDQPQHF
TRBV11-3	TRBJ2-3	NA	few	TGTGCCAGCAGCTTATACAGGACAACCCCCACAGATACGCAGTATTTT	CASSLYRTTPTDTQYF
TRBV27	TRBJ2-1	TRBD1	few	TGTGCCAGCAGTTACCGAGGGACAGGCCCTAATGAGCAGTTCTTC	CASSYRGTGPNEQFF
TRBV7-2	TRBJ2-5	TRBD2	NA	TGTGCCAGCAGCTACAAAAGAGGACTAGCGGGGGGGCCTCTAGAGACCCAGTACTTC	CASSYKRGLAGGPLETQYF
TRBV11-3	TRBJ2-1	TRBD2	NA	TGTGCCAGCAGACGACTAGCGGGAGGGGGGGGCTATGAGCAGTTCTTC	CASRRLAGGGGYEQFF
TRBV4-1	TRBJ2-1	TRBD2	NA	TGCGCCAGCAGCGGGGGGAGCGGGAGGGCCAACAATGAGCAGTTCTTC	CASSGGSGRANNEQFF
TRBV25-1	TRBJ1-3	NA	few	TGTGCCAGCAGGGACTCGGGGGTCGGAGGAAACACCATATATTTT	CASRDSGVGGNTIYF
TRBV28	TRBJ2-1	TRBD2	NA	TGTGCCAGCAGTACGGGACTAGCGTCTCGGGGCTCCTACAATGAGCAGTTCTTC	CASSTGLASRGSYNEQFF
TRBV11-3	TRBJ1-1	NA	few	TGTGCCAGCAGTGGTATTGACAGCCCAAACACTGAAGCTTTCTTT	CASSGIDSPNTEAFF
TRBV5-4	TRBJ2-7	NA	NA	TGTGCCAGCAGCCCCCGGCGGGACAGTTATTACGAGCAGTACTTC	CASSPRRDSYYEQYF
TRBV10-2	TRBJ2-1	NA	NA	TGCGCCAGCAAACTCCCCTCTGTCAATGAGCAGTTCTTC	CASKLPSVNEQFF
TRBV7-9	TRBJ1-1	NA	NA	TGTGCCAGCCGCCCGGGGGGAGGGACTGAAGCTTTCTTT	CASRPGGGTEAFF
TRBV6-6	TRBJ2-5	TRBD1	few	TGTGCCAGCAGTTCCTCTCGACAGGGAGAGACCCAGTACTTC	CASSSSRQGETQYF
TRBV28	TRBJ2-2	TRBD1	few	TGTGCCAGCAGAACGGGACAGAGTACCGGGGAGCTGTTTTTT	CASRTGQSTGELFF